The entry below describes one T cell receptor beta chain. The V gene lost 1 base and the J gene lost 3 bases, with 10 bases spanning the gap. CDR1 is LNHDA, CDR2 SQIVND, per germline (reference sequence). The CDR3 totals 14 residues. The sample belongs to a study of blood T cell dynamics during melanoma immunotherapy. The time point: pre-treatment baseline. Assay used: immunoSEQ multiplex PCR; TCRdb lists only in-frame clones, some missing. The listing records 22 clones. This clonotype was sampled from a human donor with melanoma. V is TRBV19 and J is TRBJ2-7; D possibly corresponds to TRBD2 (6 bases). Material: cell-free DNA from blood, obtained from a patient treated with checkpoint blockade. CDR3 sequence reads: CASSIAGDFYEQYF. The CDR3 DNA is TGTGCCAGTAGTATAGCGGGAGACTTCTACGAGCAGTACTTC.